This record looks at one TCR beta chain sequence and its context. This record belongs to a study of blood T cell repertoires in COVID-19. Turning to the study itself: Acute and convalescent COVID-19 samples came from the United States, Italy and Spain. The cDNA or gDNA used as material had been derived from T cells, B-cell-depleted T cells, or PBMCs.

V was trimmed by 3 bases and J by 4 bases, leaving 8 bases between them. CDR1 SGHNT and CDR2 YYREEE come from the germline V gene (reference sequence). The CDR3 sequence is 13 residues long. Methods used by the authors: Counts of nucleated cells, estimated from reference gene primer amplification, were obtained. Some clones are missing from TCRdb's copy, which holds only in-frame ones; the method was immunoSEQ multiplex PCR. V and J calls and clone size are given by that table; D and trimming were obtained from the DNA. This sample yields under 200,000 clones, of which approximately 91% are seen a single time; 1.5% to 2% belongs to the top ten.

Sequencing was performed on peripheral blood. V is TRBV5-4 and J is TRBJ1-5; tentatively, D is TRBD1 (6 bases). This TCR came from a man younger than 30 with active or convalescent COVID-19. CDR3 sequence: CASSSDRNQPQHF. For the CDR3, the DNA is TGTGCCAGCAGCTCTGACAGGAATCAGCCCCAGCATTTT.